This is a list of T cell receptor beta chains from one sample in a study of blood T cell repertoires in COVID-19. The assay was immunoSEQ multiplex PCR, and TCRdb's table has in-frame clones only and misses some. The sample holds about 24,000 clones, about nine tenths seen once. The sequenced sample consisted of peripheral blood. Every receptor here comes from a man aged 50 to 60 with active COVID-19. Each CDR3 is given with its conserved first and last residue. The order of the fields is clone size, V gene, J gene, D gene, CDR3 protein, CDR3 DNA. D genes are given only for firm matches. Clone size appears in some rows only: once, few, many, or a class for an expanded clone.

size: .
V: TRBV27
J: TRBJ2-7
D: TRBD2
CDR3: CASSPSSGRLGEQYF
DNA: TGTGCCAGCAGCCCGTCTAGCGGGAGGCTAGGCGAGCAGTACTTC

size: .
V: TRBV19
J: TRBJ2-7
D: .
CDR3: CASRPRGGREQYF
DNA: TGTGCCAGTAGACCCCGAGGAGGCCGGGAGCAGTACTTC

size: .
V: TRBV9
J: TRBJ2-2
D: .
CDR3: CASSVVSNTGELFF
DNA: TGTGCCAGCAGCGTAGTCAGTAACACCGGGGAGCTGTTTTTT

size: .
V: TRBV30
J: TRBJ2-1
D: TRBD2
CDR3: CAWSRWASGSYNEQFF
DNA: TGTGCCTGGAGCCGGTGGGCTAGCGGCTCCTACAATGAGCAGTTCTTC

size: few
V: TRBV27
J: TRBJ1-1
D: .
CDR3: CASSFKMNTEAFF
DNA: TGTGCCAGCAGTTTCAAAATGAACACTGAAGCTTTCTTT

size: .
V: TRBV7-2
J: TRBJ2-7
D: .
CDR3: CASSPPTGSSYEQYF
DNA: TGTGCCAGCAGCCCCCCTACGGGGTCTTCCTACGAGCAGTACTTC

size: .
V: TRBV7-2
J: TRBJ1-2
D: TRBD1
CDR3: CASSRGQIYGYTF
DNA: TGTGCCAGCAGCCGGGGACAGATCTATGGCTACACCTTC

size: few
V: TRBV6-1
J: TRBJ1-2
D: .
CDR3: CASSDQGPYGYTF
DNA: TGTGCCAGCAGTGACCAGGGTCCCTATGGCTACACCTTC

size: .
V: TRBV18
J: TRBJ1-6
D: TRBD1
CDR3: CASSPLQGSDSPLHF
DNA: TGTGCCAGCTCACCACTACAGGGGAGTGATTCACCCCTCCACTTT

size: .
V: TRBV5-3
J: TRBJ2-3
D: TRBD1
CDR3: CARSVRDRTDTIPSTDTQYF
DNA: TGTGCCAGAAGCGTCCGGGACAGGACCGATACAATACCTAGCACAGATACGCAGTATTTT

size: .
V: TRBV5-4
J: TRBJ2-5
D: TRBD1
CDR3: CASSLITGGPETQYF
DNA: TGTGCCAGCAGCTTAATTACAGGGGGCCCCGAGACCCAGTACTTC

size: .
V: TRBV7-9
J: TRBJ2-7
D: .
CDR3: CASSSLYEQYF
DNA: TGTGCCAGCAGCTCCCTATACGAGCAGTACTTC

size: .
V: TRBV19
J: TRBJ2-3
D: .
CDR3: CASSIGRGDTQYF
DNA: TGTGCCAGTAGTATTGGGCGGGGAGATACGCAGTATTTT

size: .
V: TRBV5-1
J: TRBJ2-7
D: .
CDR3: CASSLAGGVTYEQYF
DNA: TGCGCCAGCAGCTTGGCCGGCGGAGTCACCTACGAGCAGTACTTC

size: .
V: TRBV5-1
J: TRBJ2-1
D: TRBD1
CDR3: CASSLSTGGFYEQFF
DNA: TGCGCCAGCAGCTTATCGACAGGGGGCTTTTATGAGCAGTTCTTC